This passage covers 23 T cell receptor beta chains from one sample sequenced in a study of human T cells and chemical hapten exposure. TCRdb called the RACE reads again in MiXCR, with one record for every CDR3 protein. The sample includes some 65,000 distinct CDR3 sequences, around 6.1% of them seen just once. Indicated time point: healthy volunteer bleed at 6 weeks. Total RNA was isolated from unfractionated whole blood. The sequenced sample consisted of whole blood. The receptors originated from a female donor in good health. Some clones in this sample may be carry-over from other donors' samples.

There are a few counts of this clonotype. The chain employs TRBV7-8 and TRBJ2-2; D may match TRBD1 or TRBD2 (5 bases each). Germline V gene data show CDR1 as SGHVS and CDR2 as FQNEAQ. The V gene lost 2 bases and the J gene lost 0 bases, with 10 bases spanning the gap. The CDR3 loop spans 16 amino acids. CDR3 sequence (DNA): TGTGCCAGCAGCTTATCGGGGCAGGCGAACACCGGGGAGCTGTTTTTT. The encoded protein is CASSLSGQANTGELFF.

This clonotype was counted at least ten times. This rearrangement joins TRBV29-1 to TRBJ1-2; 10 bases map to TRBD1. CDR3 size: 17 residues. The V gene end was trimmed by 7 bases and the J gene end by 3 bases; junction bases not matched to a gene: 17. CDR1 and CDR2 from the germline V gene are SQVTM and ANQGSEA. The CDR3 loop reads CSAGLSGTGVGYYGYTF. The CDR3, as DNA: TGCAGCGCCGGACTGTCCGGGACAGGGGTTGGTTACTATGGCTACACCTTC. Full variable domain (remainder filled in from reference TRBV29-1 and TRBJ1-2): SAVISQKPSRDICQRGTSLTIQCQVDSQVTMMFWYRQQPGQSLTLIATANQGSEATYESGFVIDKFPISRPNLTFSTLTVSNMSPEDSSIYLCSAGLSGTGVGYYGYTFGSGTRLTVV.

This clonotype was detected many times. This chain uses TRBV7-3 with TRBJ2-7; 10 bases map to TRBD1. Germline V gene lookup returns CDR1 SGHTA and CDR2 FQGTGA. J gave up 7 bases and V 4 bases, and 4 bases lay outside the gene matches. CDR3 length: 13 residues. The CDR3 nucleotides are TGTGCCAGCAGCTGGACAGGGGGGGAGGAGCAGTACTTC. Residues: CASSWTGGEEQYF.

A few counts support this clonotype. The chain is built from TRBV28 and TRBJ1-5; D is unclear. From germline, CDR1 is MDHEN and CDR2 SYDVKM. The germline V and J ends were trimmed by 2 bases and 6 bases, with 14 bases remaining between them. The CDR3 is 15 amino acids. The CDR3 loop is CASSLGSLGGQPQHF. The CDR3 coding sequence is TGTGCCAGCAGTTTAGGGAGCTTAGGAGGTCAGCCCCAGCATTTT.

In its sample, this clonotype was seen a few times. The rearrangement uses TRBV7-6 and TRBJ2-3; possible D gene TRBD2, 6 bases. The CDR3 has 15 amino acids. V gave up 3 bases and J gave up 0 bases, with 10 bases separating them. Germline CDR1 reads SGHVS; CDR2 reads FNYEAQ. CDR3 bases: TGTGCCAGCAGCTTGGATGGGACTAGCACAGATACGCAGTATTTT. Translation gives CASSLDGTSTDTQYF.

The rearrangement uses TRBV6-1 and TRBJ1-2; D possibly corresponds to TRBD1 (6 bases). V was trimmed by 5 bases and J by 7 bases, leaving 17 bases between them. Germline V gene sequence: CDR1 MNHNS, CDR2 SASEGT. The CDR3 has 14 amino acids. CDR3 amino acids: CASSLQQGYFGYTF. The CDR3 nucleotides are TGTGCCAGCAGTCTTCAACAGGGATACTTTGGCTACACCTTC.

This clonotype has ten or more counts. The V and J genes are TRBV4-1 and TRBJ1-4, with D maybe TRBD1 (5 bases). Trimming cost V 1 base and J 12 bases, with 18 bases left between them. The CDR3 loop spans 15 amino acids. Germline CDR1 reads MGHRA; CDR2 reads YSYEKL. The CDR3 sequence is CASSQAQGHKWELFF. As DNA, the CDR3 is TGCGCCAGCAGCCAAGCCCAGGGCCACAAATGGGAACTGTTTTTT.

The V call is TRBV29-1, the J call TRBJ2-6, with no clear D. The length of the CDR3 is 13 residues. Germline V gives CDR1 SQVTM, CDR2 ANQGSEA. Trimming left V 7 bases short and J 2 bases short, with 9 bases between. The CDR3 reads CSARQPGANVLTF. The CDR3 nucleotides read TGCAGCGCTCGGCAGCCTGGGGCCAACGTCCTGACTTTC.

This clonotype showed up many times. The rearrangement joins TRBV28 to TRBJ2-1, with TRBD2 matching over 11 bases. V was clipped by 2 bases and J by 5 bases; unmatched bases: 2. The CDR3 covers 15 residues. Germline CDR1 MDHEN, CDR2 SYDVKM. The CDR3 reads CASSLLAGGHNEQFF. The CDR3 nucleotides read TGTGCCAGCAGTTTACTAGCGGGAGGTCACAATGAGCAGTTCTTC.

CDR3 amino acids: CASSLGDWDYEQYF. Here the CDR3 DNA reads TGTGCCAGCAGCTTAGGGGACTGGGACTACGAGCAGTACTTC. The chain uses TRBV7-9 and TRBJ2-7, with D possibly TRBD2 on 6 matching bases. The CDR3 has 14 residues. From germline, CDR1 is SEHNR and CDR2 FQNEAQ (reference sequence). V gave up 1 base and J gave up 3 bases, with 10 bases separating them.

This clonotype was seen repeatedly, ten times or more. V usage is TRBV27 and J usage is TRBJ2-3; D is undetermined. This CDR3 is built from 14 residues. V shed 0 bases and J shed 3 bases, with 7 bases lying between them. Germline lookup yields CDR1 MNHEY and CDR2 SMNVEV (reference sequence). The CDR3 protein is CASSLSGWTDTQYF. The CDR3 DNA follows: TGTGCCAGCAGTTTATCGGGCTGGACAGATACGCAGTATTTT.

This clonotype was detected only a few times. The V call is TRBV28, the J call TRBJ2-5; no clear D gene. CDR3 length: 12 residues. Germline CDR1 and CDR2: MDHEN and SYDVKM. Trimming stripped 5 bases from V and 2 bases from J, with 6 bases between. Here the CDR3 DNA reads TGTGCCAGCAGTAAGCTTCAAGAGACCCAGTACTTC. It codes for CASSKLQETQYF.

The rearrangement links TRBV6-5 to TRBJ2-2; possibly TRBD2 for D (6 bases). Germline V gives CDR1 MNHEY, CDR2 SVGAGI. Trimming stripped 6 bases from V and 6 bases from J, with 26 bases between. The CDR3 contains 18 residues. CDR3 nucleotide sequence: TGTGCCAGCAGCCCCGGGACTTCAACGATTTGGGGTCCCGGGGAGCTGTTTTTT. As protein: CASSPGTSTIWGPGELFF.

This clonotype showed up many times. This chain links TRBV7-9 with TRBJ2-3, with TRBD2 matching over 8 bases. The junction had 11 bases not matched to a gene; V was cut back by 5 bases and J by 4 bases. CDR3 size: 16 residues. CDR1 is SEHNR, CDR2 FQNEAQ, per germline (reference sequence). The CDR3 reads CASSGDSGKGADTQYF. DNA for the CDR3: TGTGCCAGCAGCGGAGATAGCGGGAAAGGGGCAGATACGCAGTATTTT.

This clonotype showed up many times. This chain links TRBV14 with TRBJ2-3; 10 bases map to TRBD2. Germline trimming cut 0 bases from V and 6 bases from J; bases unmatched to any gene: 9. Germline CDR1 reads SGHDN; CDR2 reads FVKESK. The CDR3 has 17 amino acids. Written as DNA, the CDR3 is TGTGCCAGCAGCCAAGATCAACTAGCGGGATGGTTGGATACGCAGTATTTT. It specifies CASSQDQLAGWLDTQYF.

CDR3 sequence (DNA): TGTGCCAGCAGTTTAGCGCGCGCTCCCACCGGTGAAGCTTTCTTT. Translated, it gives CASSLARAPTGEAFF. The chain recombines TRBV12-3 or TRBV12-4 with TRBJ1-1; D uncertain. The CDR3 is made up of 15 amino acids. V was clipped by 0 bases and J by 7 bases, with 15 bases between them.

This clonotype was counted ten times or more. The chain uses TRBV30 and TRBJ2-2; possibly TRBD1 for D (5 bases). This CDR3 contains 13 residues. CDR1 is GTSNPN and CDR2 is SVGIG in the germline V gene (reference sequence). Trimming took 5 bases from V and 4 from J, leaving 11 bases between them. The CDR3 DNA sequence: TGTGCCTGGGCAGGGTTATCCACCGGGGAGCTGTTTTTT. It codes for CAWAGLSTGELFF.

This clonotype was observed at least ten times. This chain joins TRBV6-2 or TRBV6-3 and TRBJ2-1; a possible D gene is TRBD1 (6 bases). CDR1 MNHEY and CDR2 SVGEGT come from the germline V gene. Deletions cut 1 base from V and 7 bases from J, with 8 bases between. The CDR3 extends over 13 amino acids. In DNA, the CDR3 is TGTGCCAGCAGTTACTTCCAGGGGAATGAGCAGTTCTTC. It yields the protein CASSYFQGNEQFF.

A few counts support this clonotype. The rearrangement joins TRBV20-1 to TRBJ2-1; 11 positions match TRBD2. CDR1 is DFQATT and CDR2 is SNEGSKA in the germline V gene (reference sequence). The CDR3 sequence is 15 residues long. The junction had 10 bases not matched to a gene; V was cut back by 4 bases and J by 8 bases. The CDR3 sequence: CSATSGTSGGDEQFF. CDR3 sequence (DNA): TGCAGTGCTACTTCCGGGACTAGCGGTGGGGATGAGCAGTTCTTC.

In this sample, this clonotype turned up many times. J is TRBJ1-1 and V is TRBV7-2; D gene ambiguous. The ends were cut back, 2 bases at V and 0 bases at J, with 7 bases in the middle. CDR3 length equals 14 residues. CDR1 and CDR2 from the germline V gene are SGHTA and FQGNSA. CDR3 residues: CASSLRSMNTEAFF. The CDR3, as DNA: TGTGCCAGCAGCTTAAGGTCAATGAACACTGAAGCTTTCTTT. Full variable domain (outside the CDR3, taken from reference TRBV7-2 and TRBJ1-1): GAGVSQSPSNKVTEKGKDVELRCDPISGHTALYWYRQSLGQGLEFLIYFQGNSAPDKSGLPSDRFSAERTGGSVSTLTIQRTQQEDSAVYLCASSLRSMNTEAFFGQGTRLTVV.

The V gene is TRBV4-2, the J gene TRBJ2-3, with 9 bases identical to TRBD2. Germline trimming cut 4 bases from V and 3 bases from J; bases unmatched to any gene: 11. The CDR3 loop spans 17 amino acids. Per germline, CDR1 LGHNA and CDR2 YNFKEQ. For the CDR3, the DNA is TGTGCCAGCAGCCGTTCGACTAGCGGACTTAGGACAGATACGCAGTATTTT. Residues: CASSRSTSGLRTDTQYF.

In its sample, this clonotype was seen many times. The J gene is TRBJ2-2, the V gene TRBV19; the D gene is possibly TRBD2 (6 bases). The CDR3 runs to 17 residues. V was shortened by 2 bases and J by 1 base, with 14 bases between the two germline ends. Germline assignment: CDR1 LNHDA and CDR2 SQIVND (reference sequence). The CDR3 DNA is TGTGCCAGTAGTATAAGCCCCAGCGGGTTGAACACCGGGGAGCTGTTTTTT. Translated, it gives CASSISPSGLNTGELFF.

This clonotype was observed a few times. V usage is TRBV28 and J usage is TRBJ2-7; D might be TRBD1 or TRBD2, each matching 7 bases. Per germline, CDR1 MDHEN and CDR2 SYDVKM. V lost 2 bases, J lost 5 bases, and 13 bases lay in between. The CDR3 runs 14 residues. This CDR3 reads CASSLGQGGNEQYF. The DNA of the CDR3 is TGTGCCAGCAGTTTAGGTCAGGGGGGGAACGAGCAGTACTTC. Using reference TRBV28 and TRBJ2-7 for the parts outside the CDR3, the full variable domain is DVKVTQSSRYLVKRTGEKVFLECVQDMDHENMFWYRQDPGLGLRLIYFSYDVKMKEKGDIPEGYSVSREKKERFSLILESASTNQTSMYLCASSLGQGGNEQYFGPGTRLTVT.